What follows describes a single T cell receptor (beta chain). In its sample, this clonotype was seen many times. This receptor's antigen is unknown. Per-base quality was not reported, and no clone a single base away is much larger than it. Sequencing took place on an Illumina NovaSeq 6000. Synthesis of TCR cDNA relied on 5'RACE template switching, a step that introduced a universal primer site along with unique molecular identifiers. cDNA synthesis was primed from both the TCR alpha and TCR beta constant segments. Two PCR steps were used to amplify libraries, with sample barcodes and sequencing adapters being added in the second step. Sequencing of the libraries was done on either Illumina HiSeq 2500 (2x100 bp) or NovaSeq (2x150 bp). As for how the authors treated the data: MIGEC handled demultiplexing of reads and collapsing into UMI consensus sequences, while MiXCR performed V(D)J alignment. Vaccine-responding clonotypes were defined with edgeR using replicate PBMC samples, requiring FDR below 0.01 and a log2 fold change above 5 up to day 15. Each bulk clonotype was labeled CD4 or CD8 based on which sequenced repertoire, CD4 or CD8, contained the clonotype at higher abundance. In-frame beta chains were kept once TCRdb had trimmed the public reads at Q25 with fastp and called clones with MiXCR. All rows with the same CDR3 protein become a single entry with the most common DNA and genes. TCRdb's processing, not the authors' own work, is the source of the V and J calls. Recorded for this sample are 200,000 to 300,000 distinct CDR3 sequences; roughly 3.5% of them occurred a single time. Of the sample, around a fifth is held by the ten largest clones.

The record originates from a study of T cells after yellow fever vaccination (dated by TCRdb to the late 2010s). Study-wide context: Libraries from fractions with low cell numbers were prepared with the SMART-Seq v4 Ultra Low Input RNA kit. To follow T-cell clones before and after both primary and booster YFV17D yellow fever vaccination, bulk TCR alpha and beta repertoires underwent longitudinal sequencing. Blood was drawn at multiple timepoints before and after primary and secondary immunization, with bulk PBMC replicates and cell subsets isolated. Two healthy male donors, one aged 18 to 30 and one aged 30 to 40 years, made up the cohort. General study outcomes and caveats: Compared with the primary T-cell response, the secondary T-cell response was faster but weaker, reaching its peak on day 5 rather than on day 15. Because only a couple of donors were included in the study, the extent to which the findings can be generalized is limited. A small share of clonotypes was detected in both CD4 and CD8 compartments, with the overlap likely arising from convergent recombination. Most clones expanded after primary vaccination were re-detected after the booster (around 96% of CD4 and about 88% of CD8), suggesting broad memory maintenance. Computational filtering was needed because FACS-sorted repertoires could contain abundant contaminating clonotypes from the bulk population.

The treatment or condition tag for this specimen amounts to: live attenuated yellow fever vaccine strain. At every blood-draw timepoint, two biological replicates of bulk PBMCs were collected. PBMCs were isolated from peripheral blood using a standard Ficoll-Paque protocol. TriZol was used to extract RNA from bulk PBMCs, from CD4 and CD8 fractions, and from dextramer-positive and dextramer-negative fractions. Here V drops 6 bases and J drops 5 bases, and the junction holds 7 bases not matched to any gene. Its CDR3 holds 14 amino acids, cysteine through phenylalanine. Of the read, only the CDR3 DNA is kept; its 42 bases are in frame from base 1.

Sequenced here: PBMCs, sampled 15 days after the yellow fever booster vaccination. This clonotype originated in a man between 18 and 35 years old who received the YFV17D yellow fever vaccine. Recombination linked TRBV12-3 or TRBV12-4 to TRBJ1-1; 9 bases in the middle match TRBD1. At the DNA level, the sequence is TGTGCCAGCAGCCCCGGGGACAGGGAGACTGAAGCTTTCTTT. This translates into CASSPGDRETEAFF.